The table lists the clone carrying this TCR beta chain with a few counts. Its target is unknown. TCRB CDR3 was amplified from 2 ug genomic DNA or less. The PCR used 60 V beta and 13 J beta primers. TCRdb's copy holds only in-frame clones and misses some; the assay was immunoSEQ multiplex PCR. The sample lists approximately 85,000 clones; approximately 81% were seen once. These data are taken from a study of glioma-infiltrating T cells after dendritic cell vaccination. Overall study context: Dendritic cell vaccination trial patients had either newly diagnosed or recurrent glioblastoma.

Points from the study as a whole: Estimated pretreatment TIL content predicted outcome after dendritic cell vaccination.

In germline, CDR1 is LNHDA, CDR2 SQIVND (reference sequence). Trimming left V 6 bases short and J 0 bases short, with 8 bases between. This CDR3 has 14 amino acids. Time point here: after dendritic cell vaccination, including at tumor progression/relapse. The V call is TRBV19, the J call TRBJ1-4; no clear D gene. The sequencing used blood, collected after dendritic cell vaccination. This TCR was sampled from a human donor with glioblastoma. The CDR3 DNA reads TGTGCCAGTAGCAACTTTGCAACTAATGAAAAACTGTTTTTT. Translation: CASSNFATNEKLFF.